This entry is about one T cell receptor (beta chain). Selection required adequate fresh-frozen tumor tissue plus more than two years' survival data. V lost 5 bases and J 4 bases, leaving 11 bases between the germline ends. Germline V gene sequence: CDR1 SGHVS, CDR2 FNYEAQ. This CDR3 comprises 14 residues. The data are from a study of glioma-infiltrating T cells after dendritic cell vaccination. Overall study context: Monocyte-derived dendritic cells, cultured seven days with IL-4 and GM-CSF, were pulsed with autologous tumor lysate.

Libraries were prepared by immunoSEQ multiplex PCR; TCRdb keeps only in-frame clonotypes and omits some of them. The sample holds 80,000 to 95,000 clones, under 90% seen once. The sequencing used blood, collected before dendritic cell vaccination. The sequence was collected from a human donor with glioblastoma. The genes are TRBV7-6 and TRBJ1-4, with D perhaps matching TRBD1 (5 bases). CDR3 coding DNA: TGTGCCAGCAGCCTGGGGGGGTTTAATGAAAAACTGTTTTTT. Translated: CASSLGGFNEKLFF.